A few counts support the clone carrying this T cell receptor beta chain. Its target is not known. The authors amplified TCR beta CDR3 regions, and they did so from RNA transcripts for repertoire sequencing. An initial RT-PCR round employing HTBI primers preceded a second-round multiplex PCR. TCRdb fed the multiplex PCR reads into MiXCR, producing one record per CDR3 protein. The sample consists of approximately 700,000 distinct CDR3 sequences, 40% of them appearing once. These data belong to a study of Graves' ophthalmopathy and Graves' hyperthyroidism. None of the included patients had other autoimmune diseases, uncontrolled infections, pregnancy or lactation, as these led to exclusion. Reliance was placed on clinical symptoms, serum thyroxine, TRAb, thyroid ultrasound and orbital computed tomography for diagnosis. Study-wide points: Appearing in blood as well were most expanded thyroid clonotypes above 0.001 frequency.

Source material: peripheral blood. The source is an adult man with Graves' ophthalmopathy.

The CDR3 coding sequence is TGCAGTGCTAAGACCTATGGGGGGTGGGAAGAGACCCAGTACTTC. It is translated as CSAKTYGGWEETQYF. The rearrangement links TRBV20-1 to TRBJ2-5; D possibly corresponds to TRBD2 (6 bases). The germline V gene encodes CDR1 DFQATT and CDR2 SNEGSKA (reference sequence). Trimming took off 4 bases at V and 3 bases at J, with 18 bases between the two ends. CDR3 length: 15 amino acids.